These T cell receptor beta chains were read from a single sample in a study of cytomegalovirus exposure and HLA in healthy donors. This table comes from immunoSEQ multiplex PCR, and its TCRdb copy is limited to in-frame clones, with some not included. The sample has roughly 180,000 clones, 9.5% seen once. Specimen: PBMCs. The origin of the receptors is a woman in her twenties or thirties in good health and CMV-seropositive. Both conserved end residues are trimmed from each CDR3. Rows give clone size only sometimes, using once, few, many, or a class for an expanded clone.

j_call,v_call,clone_size,cdr3_aa
TRBJ2-7,TRBV27,few,ASSFQGREQY
TRBJ1-1,TRBV5-6,few,ASSFSPPHSFVNTEAF
TRBJ2-3,TRBV9,few,ASSVADTQY
TRBJ2-3,TRBV19,NA,ASSRAGVSNTQY
TRBJ1-2,TRBV29-1,NA,SASRESNYGYT
TRBJ2-3,TRBV29-1,NA,SAVDWGDPDTQY
TRBJ2-7,TRBV30,NA,AWSFPSGRTNYEQY
TRBJ2-3,TRBV7-9,few,ASSLVVSDTDTQY
TRBJ1-2,TRBV27,few,ASSFYRQGFGYT
TRBJ1-5,TRBV5-4,NA,ASSRDSGQPQH
TRBJ1-5,TRBV5-5,NA,ASSLFGGNSNQPQH
TRBJ1-2,TRBV6-4,few,ASRQGLRDGYT
TRBJ1-2,TRBV2,NA,ASSESVYYGYT
TRBJ2-7,TRBV4-1,NA,ASSNAGQVGSYEQY
TRBJ1-1,TRBV5-1,NA,ASSLKGGAGTEAF
TRBJ1-1,TRBV27,NA,ASRPGREGTEAF
NA,TRBV7-9,NA,ASSPGTGRSEQY
TRBJ1-4,TRBV10-2,NA,ATSKTTLNEKLF
TRBJ2-3,TRBV5-5,NA,ASSPGVYTDTQY
TRBJ2-7,TRBV29-1,few,SVPKKSSYEQY
TRBJ1-1,TRBV5-1,NA,ASSLTGQGDTEAF
TRBJ2-7,TRBV5-6,NA,ASIPRGGDHEQY
TRBJ1-4,TRBV6-6,few,ASSSTGGANAKLF
TRBJ1-4,TRBV5-1,few,ASSFQALQNEKLF
TRBJ1-2,TRBV9,few,ASSATGDGYT
TRBJ2-1,TRBV2,few,ASGWGQTVYNEQF
TRBJ1-1,TRBV5-1,NA,ASSLETGAHMNTEAF
TRBJ1-1,TRBV7-9,few,ASSLWQGRTEAF
TRBJ2-3,TRBV19,NA,ASRWASGPTDTQY
TRBJ2-1,TRBV7-9,NA,ASRYFGREIYNEQF
TRBJ2-3,TRBV18,NA,ASSRQDWDTQY
TRBJ2-5,TRBV7-2,NA,ASSPRQRSQGTQY
TRBJ2-7,TRBV30,few,AWSLDRTHSYEQY
TRBJ2-1,TRBV5-6,few,ASSLDEYNEQF
TRBJ1-2,TRBV5-1,NA,ASSLDGVGYT
TRBJ2-1,TRBV6-1,NA,ASSEWDYADNEQF
TRBJ2-1,TRBV6-6,NA,ASTRSGDSYNEQF
TRBJ2-3,TRBV7-8,NA,ASSLAGGYTDTQY
TRBJ2-7,TRBV15,NA,ATSRAGTGSYEQY
TRBJ2-7,TRBV19,NA,ASSIDRLTVSHEQY
TRBJ2-3,TRBV6-5,NA,ASSYAPGGPTDTQY
TRBJ1-1,TRBV19,NA,ASSIGGLDTEAF
TRBJ2-1,TRBV7-6,few,ASSPSLGEQF
TRBJ2-5,TRBV28,once,ASSFSPEGVLGLQETQY
TRBJ2-6,TRBV20-1,NA,SAPGANVLT
TRBJ2-5,TRBV18,NA,ASSPPPGYQETQY
TRBJ2-3,TRBV7-3,NA,ASSSTSGTDTQY
TRBJ1-2,TRBV27,NA,ASSLFSGVAYGYT